This TCR beta chain came from a study of PD-1 blockade in classical Hodgkin lymphoma. Every patient experienced relapse after autologous stem cell transplantation, and brentuximab vedotin exposure varied. Produced via immunoSEQ multiplex PCR; TCRdb's table is partial and in-frame only. This sample has more than 140,000 clones, with less than 80% found just once. This TCR derives from a human donor with classical Hodgkin lymphoma. The specimen was peripheral blood mononuclear cells (PBMCs), collected before the second cycle of nivolumab.

The CDR3 reads CASSVVNSPLHF. In DNA form, the CDR3 reads TGTGCCAGCAGCGTAGTTAATTCACCCCTCCACTTT. The genes are TRBV9 and TRBJ1-6; D is ambiguous. The CDR3 is made up of 12 amino acids. Trimming removed 0 bases at V and 6 bases at J, with 1 base between. CDR1 and CDR2 from the germline V gene are SGDLS and YYNGEE. Full variable domain (missing parts from reference TRBV9 and TRBJ1-6): DSGVTQTPKHLITATGQRVTLRCSPRSGDLSVYWYQQSLDQGLQFLIQYYNGEERAKGNILERFSAQQFPDLHSELNLSSLELGDSALYFCASSVVNSPLHFGNGTRLTVT.